This is a list of T cell receptor beta chains from one sample in a study of blood T cell repertoires in COVID-19. Clones were sequenced by immunoSEQ multiplex PCR, and TCRdb holds only the in-frame ones, with some missing. The table lists around 220,000 clones, approximately 86% of them singletons. Sequencing used peripheral blood. The receptors originated from a man aged 18 to 29 with active or convalescent COVID-19. Both conserved end residues are part of each CDR3. D genes are given only for firm matches.

TRBD2,TRBV11-2,TRBJ2-7,CASSPSSGRALLGAQYF,TGTGCCAGCAGCCCCTCTAGCGGGAGGGCCCTATTGGGGGCGCAGTACTTC
TRBD1,TRBV7-2,TRBJ2-7,CASTPEGQLGYEQYF,TGTGCCAGCACGCCCGAGGGACAGCTTGGTTACGAGCAGTACTTC
NA,TRBV20-1,TRBJ1-2,CSAPGDHGYTF,TGCAGTGCTCCGGGGGATCATGGCTACACCTTC
NA,TRBV5-8,TRBJ2-1,CASSLATSTHQQFF,TGTGCCAGCAGCTTGGCCACCAGTACCCACCAGCAGTTCTTC
TRBD2,TRBV5-1,TRBJ2-3,CASSLGASGAPADTQYF,TGCGCCAGCAGCTTGGGGGCTAGCGGAGCCCCCGCAGATACGCAGTATTTT
NA,TRBV5-8,TRBJ2-7,CASSLGSLLSYEQYF,TGTGCCAGCAGCTTGGGATCCCTACTCTCCTACGAGCAGTACTTC
TRBD2,TRBV9,TRBJ2-7,CASSPAGLAGGPLYEQYF,TGTGCCAGCAGCCCCGCGGGACTAGCGGGAGGGCCTCTCTACGAGCAGTACTTC
TRBD2,TRBV19,TRBJ2-3,CASSSRGSWTDTQYF,TGTGCCAGTAGTTCCCGCGGGAGTTGGACAGATACGCAGTATTTT
NA,TRBV6-4,TRBJ2-5,CASHSVCTGLVKETQYF,TGTGCCAGCCATAGTGTATGTACGGGACTTGTCAAAGAGACCCAGTACTTC
TRBD2,TRBV15,TRBJ2-1,CATSFPGLASYNEQFF,TGTGCCACCAGCTTCCCCGGACTAGCTTCATACAATGAGCAGTTCTTC
NA,TRBV5-6,TRBJ1-3,CASSLYGGGNTIYF,TGTGCCAGCAGCTTGTACGGGGGTGGAAACACCATATATTTT
TRBD2,TRBV3-1/TRBV3-2,TRBJ2-5,CASRLGGGKQETQYF,TGTGCCAGCAGACTTGGCGGGGGAAAGCAAGAGACCCAGTACTTC